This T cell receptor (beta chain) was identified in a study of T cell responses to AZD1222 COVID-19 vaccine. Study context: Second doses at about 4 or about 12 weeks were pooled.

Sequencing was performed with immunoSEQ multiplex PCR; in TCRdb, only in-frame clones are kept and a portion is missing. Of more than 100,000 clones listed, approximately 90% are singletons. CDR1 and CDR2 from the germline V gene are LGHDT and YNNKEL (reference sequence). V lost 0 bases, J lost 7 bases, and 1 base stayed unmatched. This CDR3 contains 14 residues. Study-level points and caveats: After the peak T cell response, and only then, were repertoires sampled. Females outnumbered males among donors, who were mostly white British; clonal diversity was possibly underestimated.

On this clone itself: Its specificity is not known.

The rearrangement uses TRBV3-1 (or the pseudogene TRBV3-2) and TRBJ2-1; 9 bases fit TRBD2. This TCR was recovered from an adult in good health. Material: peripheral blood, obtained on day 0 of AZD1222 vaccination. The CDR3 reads CASSQETSGNEQFF. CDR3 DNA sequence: TGTGCCAGCAGCCAAGAGACTAGCGGAAATGAGCAGTTCTTC.